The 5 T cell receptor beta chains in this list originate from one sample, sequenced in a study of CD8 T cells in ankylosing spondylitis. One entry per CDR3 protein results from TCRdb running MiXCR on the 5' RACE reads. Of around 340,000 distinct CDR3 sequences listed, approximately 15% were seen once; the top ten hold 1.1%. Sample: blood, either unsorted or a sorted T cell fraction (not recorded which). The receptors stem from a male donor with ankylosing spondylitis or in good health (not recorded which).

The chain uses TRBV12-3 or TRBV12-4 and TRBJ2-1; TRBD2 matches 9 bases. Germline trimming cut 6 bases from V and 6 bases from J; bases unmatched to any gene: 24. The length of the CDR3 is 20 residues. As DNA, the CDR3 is TGTGCCAGCAGGGGGGGTTTGGGGCCTAGCGGGAAAGGGACTTTCAATGAGCAGTTCTTC. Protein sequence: CASRGGLGPSGKGTFNEQFF.

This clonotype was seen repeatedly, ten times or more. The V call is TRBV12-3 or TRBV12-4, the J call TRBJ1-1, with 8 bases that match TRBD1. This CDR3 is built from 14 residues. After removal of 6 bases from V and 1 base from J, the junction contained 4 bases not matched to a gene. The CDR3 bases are TGTGCCAGCAGCTGGACAGGGCCGAACACTGAAGCTTTCTTT. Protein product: CASSWTGPNTEAFF.

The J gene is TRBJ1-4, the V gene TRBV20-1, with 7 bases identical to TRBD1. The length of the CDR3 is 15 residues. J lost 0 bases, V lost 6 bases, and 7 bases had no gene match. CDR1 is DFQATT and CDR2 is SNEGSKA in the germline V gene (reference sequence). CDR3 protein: CSAGTAFATNEKLFF. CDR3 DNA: TGCAGTGCCGGGACAGCTTTTGCAACTAATGAAAAACTGTTTTTT.

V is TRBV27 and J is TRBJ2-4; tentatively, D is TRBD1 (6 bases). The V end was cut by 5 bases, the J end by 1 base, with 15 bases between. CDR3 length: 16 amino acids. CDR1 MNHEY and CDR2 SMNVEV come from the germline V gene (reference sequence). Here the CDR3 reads CASSLEAGEAKNIQYF. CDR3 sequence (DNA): TGTGCCAGCAGTCTAGAAGCAGGGGAGGCCAAAAACATTCAGTACTTC.

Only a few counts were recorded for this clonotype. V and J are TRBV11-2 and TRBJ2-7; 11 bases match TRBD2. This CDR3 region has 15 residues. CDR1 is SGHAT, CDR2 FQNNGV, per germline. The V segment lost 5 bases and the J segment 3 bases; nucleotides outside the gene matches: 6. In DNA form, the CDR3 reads TGTGCCAGCAGCCTAGGACTAGCGGGCTACTACGAGCAGTACTTC. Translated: CASSLGLAGYYEQYF.